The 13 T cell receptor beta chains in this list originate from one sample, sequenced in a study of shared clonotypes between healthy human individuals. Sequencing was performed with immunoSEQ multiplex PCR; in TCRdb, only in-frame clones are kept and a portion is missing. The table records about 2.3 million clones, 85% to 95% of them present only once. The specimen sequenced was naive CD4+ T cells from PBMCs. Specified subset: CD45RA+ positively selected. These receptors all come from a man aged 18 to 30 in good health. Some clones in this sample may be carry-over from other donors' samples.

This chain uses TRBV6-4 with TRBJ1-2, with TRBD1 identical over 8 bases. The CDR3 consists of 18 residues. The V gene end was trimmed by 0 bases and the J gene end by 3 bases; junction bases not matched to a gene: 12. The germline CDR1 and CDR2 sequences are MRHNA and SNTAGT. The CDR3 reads CASSDSPHDRGNHYGYTF. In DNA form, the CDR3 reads TGTGCCAGCAGTGACTCCCCCCACGACAGGGGAAATCACTATGGCTACACCTTC.

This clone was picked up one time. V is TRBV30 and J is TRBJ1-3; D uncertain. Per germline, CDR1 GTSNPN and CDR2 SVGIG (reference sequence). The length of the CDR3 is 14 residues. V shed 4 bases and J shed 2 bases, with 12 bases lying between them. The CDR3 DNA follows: TGTGCCTGGATAACATGGAGGGCTGGAAACACCATATATTTT. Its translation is CAWITWRAGNTIYF. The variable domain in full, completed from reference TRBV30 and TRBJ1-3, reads SQTIHQWPATLVQPVGSPLSLECTVEGTSNPNLYWYRQAAGRGLQLLFYSVGIGQISSEVPQNLSASRPQDRQFILSSKKLLLSDSGFYLCAWITWRAGNTIYFGEGSWLTVV.

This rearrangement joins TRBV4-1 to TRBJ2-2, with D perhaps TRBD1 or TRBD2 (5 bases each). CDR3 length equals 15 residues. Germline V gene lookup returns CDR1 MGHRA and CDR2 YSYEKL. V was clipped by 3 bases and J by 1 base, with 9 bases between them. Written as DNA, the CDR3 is TGCGCCAGCAGCCATCGGGGCGGGAACACCGGGGAGCTGTTTTTT. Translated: CASSHRGGNTGELFF.

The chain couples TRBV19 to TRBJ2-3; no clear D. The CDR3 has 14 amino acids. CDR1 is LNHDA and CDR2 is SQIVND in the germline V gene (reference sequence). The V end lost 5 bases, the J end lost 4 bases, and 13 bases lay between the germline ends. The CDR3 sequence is CASSADRSADTQYF. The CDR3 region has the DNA TGTGCCAGTAGTGCTGACCGGTCGGCAGATACGCAGTATTTT.

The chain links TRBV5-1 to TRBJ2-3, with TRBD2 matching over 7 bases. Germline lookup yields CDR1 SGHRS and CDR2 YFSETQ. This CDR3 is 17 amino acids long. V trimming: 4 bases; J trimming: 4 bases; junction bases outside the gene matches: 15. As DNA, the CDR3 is TGCGCCAGCAGCGGTGGAGGGAGGGGAGGTGTATCAGATACGCAGTATTTT. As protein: CASSGGGRGGVSDTQYF.

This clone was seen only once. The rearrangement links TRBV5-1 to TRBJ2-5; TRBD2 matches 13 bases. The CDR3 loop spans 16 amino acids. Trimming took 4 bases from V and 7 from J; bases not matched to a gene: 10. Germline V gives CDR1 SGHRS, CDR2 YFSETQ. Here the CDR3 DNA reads TGCGCCAGCAGCCTGGGACTAGCGGGGTCCTTTTTGACCCAGTACTTC. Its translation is CASSLGLAGSFLTQYF.

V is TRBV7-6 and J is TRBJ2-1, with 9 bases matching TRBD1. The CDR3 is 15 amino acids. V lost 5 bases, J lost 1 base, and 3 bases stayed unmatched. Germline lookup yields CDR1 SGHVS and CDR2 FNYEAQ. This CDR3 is CASSKTGGSYNEQFF. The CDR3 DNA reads TGTGCCAGCAGCAAGACAGGGGGTTCCTACAATGAGCAGTTCTTC.

The CDR3 DNA reads as TGTGCCAGCAGGACAGGGTCAGAGACCCAGTACTTC. Its translation is CASRTGSETQYF. The chain carries TRBV28 and TRBJ2-5; 7 nucleotides match TRBD1. Germline loops: CDR1 MDHEN, CDR2 SYDVKM. V shed 6 bases, J shed 4 bases, and the junction held 2 bases outside the gene matches. The CDR3 extends over 12 amino acids. The full variable domain, completed using reference TRBV28 and TRBJ2-5, is DVKVTQSSRYLVKRTGEKVFLECVQDMDHENMFWYRQDPGLGLRLIYFSYDVKMKEKGDIPEGYSVSREKKERFSLILESASTNQTSMYLCASRTGSETQYFGPGTRLLVL.

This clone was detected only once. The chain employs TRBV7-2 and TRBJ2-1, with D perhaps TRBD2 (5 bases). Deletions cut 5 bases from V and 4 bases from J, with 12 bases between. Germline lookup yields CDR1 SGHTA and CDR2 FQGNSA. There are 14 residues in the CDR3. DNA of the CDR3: TGTGCCAGCAGCCCGCGGGCCCAGTACAATGAGCAGTTCTTC. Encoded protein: CASSPRAQYNEQFF.

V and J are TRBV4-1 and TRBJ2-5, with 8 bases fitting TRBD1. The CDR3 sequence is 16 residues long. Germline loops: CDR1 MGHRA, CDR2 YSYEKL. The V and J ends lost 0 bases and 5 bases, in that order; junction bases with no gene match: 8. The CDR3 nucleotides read TGCGCCAGCAGCCAAGAACTGGCAGGGGGCCGTGAGACCCAGTACTTC. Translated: CASSQELAGGRETQYF.

The CDR3: CASSLVLAGVYEQYF. CDR3 DNA: TGTGCCAGCAGCTTAGTCCTAGCGGGAGTCTACGAGCAGTACTTC. The V and J genes are TRBV7-9 and TRBJ2-7; 10 bases are shared with TRBD2. V shed 1 base and J 3 bases; nucleotides not matched to a gene: 3. Germline values: CDR1 SEHNR, CDR2 FQNEAQ (reference sequence). The CDR3 has 15 residues.

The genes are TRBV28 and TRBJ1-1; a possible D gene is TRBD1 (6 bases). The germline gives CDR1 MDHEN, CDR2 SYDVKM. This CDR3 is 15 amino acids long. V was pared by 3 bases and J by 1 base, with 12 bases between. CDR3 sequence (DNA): TGTGCCAGCAGTTTCACTACCAGGGGGAACACTGAAGCTTTCTTT. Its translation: CASSFTTRGNTEAFF.

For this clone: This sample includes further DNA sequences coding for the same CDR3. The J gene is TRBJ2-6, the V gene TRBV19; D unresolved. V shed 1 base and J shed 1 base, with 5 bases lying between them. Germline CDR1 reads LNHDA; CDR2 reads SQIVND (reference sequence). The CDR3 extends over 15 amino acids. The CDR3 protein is CASSIAGSGANVLTF. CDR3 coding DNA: TGTGCCAGTAGTATAGCCGGTTCTGGGGCCAACGTCCTGACTTTC.